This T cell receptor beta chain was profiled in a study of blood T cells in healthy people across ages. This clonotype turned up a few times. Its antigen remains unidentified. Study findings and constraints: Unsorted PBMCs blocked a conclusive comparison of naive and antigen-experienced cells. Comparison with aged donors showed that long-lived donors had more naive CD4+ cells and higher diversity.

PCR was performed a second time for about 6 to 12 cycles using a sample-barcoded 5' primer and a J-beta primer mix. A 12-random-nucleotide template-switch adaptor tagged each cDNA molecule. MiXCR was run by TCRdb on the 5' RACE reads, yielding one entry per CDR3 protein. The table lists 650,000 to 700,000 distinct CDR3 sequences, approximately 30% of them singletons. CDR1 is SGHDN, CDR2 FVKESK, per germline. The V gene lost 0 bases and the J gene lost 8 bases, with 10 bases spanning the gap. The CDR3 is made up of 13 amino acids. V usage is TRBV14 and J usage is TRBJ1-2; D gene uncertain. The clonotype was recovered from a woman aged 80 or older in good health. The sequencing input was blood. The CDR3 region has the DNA TGTGCCAGCAGCCAAGATTTCCCGCGCGGCTACACCTTC. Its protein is CASSQDFPRGYTF.